These 12 T cell receptor beta chains came from one sample sequenced in a study of T-cell reconstitution after alpha-beta-depleted transplantation in children (TCRdb year 2016). Receptor amplification or capture employed PCR. TCRdb lists the instrument as Illumina HiSeq 2500. To normalize quantification of the TCRbeta repertoire, the TCR libraries were built with molecular barcoding that relied on unique molecular identifiers. The public reads were quality trimmed at Q25 with fastp and then assembled into clones with MiXCR by TCRdb, keeping productive beta chains. Every distinct CDR3 protein forms one entry, paired with its most common genes and DNA. For this sample the table gives hundreds of thousands of distinct CDR3 sequences, of which roughly 13% were detected only once. The ten largest clones add up to 0.79% of the sample. According to the study, the label for this sample's treatment or condition signals: allogeneic hematopoietic cell transplantation with graft depleted of TCRalphabeta T cells and CD19 B cells.

Sequencing was performed on PBMCs, taken before TCRalphabeta/CD19-depleted stem cell transplant. Every receptor here comes from a girl aged 2-10 years with congenital amegakaryocytic thrombocytopenia, due to receive a stem cell transplant.

The rearrangement uses TRBV7-6 and TRBJ2-5, with 9 bases matching TRBD2. The CDR3 consists of 16 residues. V was clipped by 1 base and J by 5 bases; unmatched bases: 8. Germline CDR1 is SGHVS and CDR2 is FNYEAQ. CDR3 DNA sequence: TGTGCCAGCAGCTTAGAGGCTAGCGGGATTGGCGAGACCCAGTACTTC. This translates into CASSLEASGIGETQYF.

The V gene is TRBV7-2, the J gene TRBJ2-3, with D unclear. V was trimmed by 5 bases and J by 0 bases, leaving 15 bases between them. This CDR3 comprises 16 residues. The germline gives CDR1 SGHTA, CDR2 FQGNSA. For the CDR3, the DNA is TGTGCCAGCAGCGTCGATCGACTGGCTAGCACAGATACGCAGTATTTT. Translated: CASSVDRLASTDTQYF.

At least ten counts were recorded for this clonotype. CDR3 residues: CASSLEAGLNTEAFF. CDR3 in DNA: TGCGCCAGCAGCTTGGAAGCGGGGCTGAACACTGAAGCTTTCTTT. The rearrangement links TRBV5-1 to TRBJ1-1; maybe TRBD1 (5 bases). Per germline, CDR1 SGHRS and CDR2 YFSETQ. This CDR3 is built from 15 residues. V lost 0 bases and J lost 0, with 9 bases in between.

Note on this clonotype: An end of the junction does not agree with germline; a read error may underlie this. The chain links TRBV12-3 or TRBV12-4 to TRBJ1-2; D is uncertain. The CDR3 consists of 12 residues. CDR3 sequence (DNA): TGTGCCACCAGTTTCCGAAACTATGGCTACACCTTC. Its translation is CATSFRNYGYTF.

The chain combines TRBV7-7 with TRBJ2-5; no clear D. This CDR3 is 15 amino acids long. V gave up 5 bases and J gave up 6 bases, with 19 bases separating them. In germline, CDR1 is SSHAT, CDR2 FNYEAQ (reference sequence). The CDR3 DNA is TGTGCCAGCAGCGAGAGGCCAACACTTCAACAGACCCAGTACTTC. Amino acid sequence: CASSERPTLQQTQYF. Full variable domain (missing parts from reference TRBV7-7 and TRBJ2-5): GAGVSQSPRYKVTKRGQDVTLRCDPISSHATLYWYQQALGQGPEFLTYFNYEAQPDKSGLPSDRFSAERPEGSISTLTIQRTEQRDSAMYRCASSERPTLQQTQYFGPGTRLLVL.

In the case of this clonotype: Being one base from a much bigger clone, this may be a read error. The chain links TRBV29-1 to TRBJ2-5, with D uncertain. Germline values: CDR1 SQVTM, CDR2 ANQGSEA. The CDR3 has 11 amino acids. With 4 bases removed from V and 1 base from J, the gap between germline ends came to 4 bases. CDR3: CSVVIQETQYF. The CDR3 DNA sequence: TGCAGCGTTGTGATCCAAGAGACCCAGTACTTC.

This clonotype appeared a single time. Since a much larger clone is just one base distant, this may be a read error. The rearrangement links TRBV28 to TRBJ1-2; the D is unclear. This CDR3 region has 16 residues. Trimming pared 2 bases from V and 4 bases from J, leaving 17 bases between. The germline V gene encodes CDR1 MDHEN and CDR2 SYDVKM. Written as DNA, the CDR3 is TGTGCCAGCAGTTTAATCATGGCTCTTCGCGGCTATGGCTACACCTTC. As protein: CASSLIMALRGYGYTF.

This clonotype was observed many times. The rearrangement joins TRBV20-1 to TRBJ2-1; 9 bases are shared with TRBD2. This CDR3 spans 15 amino acids. The germline V gene encodes CDR1 DFQATT and CDR2 SNEGSKA (reference sequence). Trimming removed 0 bases from V and 3 bases from J; junction bases left unmatched: 3. The DNA for the CDR3 is TGCAGTGCTAGAGAGCTAGCGGGATTCTACAATGAGCAGTTCTTC. It is translated as CSARELAGFYNEQFF.

Turning to this clonotype: A read error may account for a junction end that differs from germline. This chain links TRBV5-1 with TRBJ2-3, with 8 bases lining up with TRBD2. Germline V lookup: CDR1 SGHRS, CDR2 YFSETQ. CDR3 length: 17 amino acids. The CDR3 bases are TGCGCCAACAGCATCTGGGGCAGACTAGCGATTACAGATACGCAGTATTTT. Its protein product is CANSIWGRLAITDTQYF.

The table lists this clonotype with a few counts. This chain joins TRBV20-1 and TRBJ1-6; tentatively, D is TRBD1 (5 bases). Per the germline V gene, CDR1 is DFQATT and CDR2 is SNEGSKA (reference sequence). The CDR3 runs 15 residues. The ends were cut back, 7 bases at V and 9 bases at J, with 22 bases in the middle. This CDR3 reads CSVADEGQGFSPLHF. CDR3 coding DNA: TGCAGTGTCGCGGACGAGGGCCAGGGATTTTCACCCCTCCACTTT.

The table lists this clonotype with many counts. The chain couples TRBV5-1 to TRBJ1-1; no reliable D call. CDR1 is SGHRS and CDR2 is YFSETQ in the germline V gene. Trimming pared 0 bases from V and 4 bases from J, leaving 13 bases between. The CDR3 consists of 15 residues. The CDR3 reads CASSLAPGEGTEAFF. The CDR3 nucleotides read TGCGCCAGCAGCTTGGCCCCGGGTGAGGGCACTGAAGCTTTCTTT.

This clonotype was seen many times. The CDR3 sequence: CASSSRQEADTQYF. CDR3 sequence (DNA): TGCGCCAGCAGCTCCCGACAGGAGGCAGATACGCAGTATTTT. This rearrangement joins TRBV4-1 to TRBJ2-3; D is perhaps TRBD1 (6 bases). The V gene lost 5 bases and the J gene lost 4 bases, with 13 bases spanning the gap. This CDR3 has 14 residues. CDR1 is MGHRA, CDR2 YSYEKL, per germline.